The 24 T cell receptor beta chains in this list originate from one sample, sequenced in a study of cytomegalovirus exposure and HLA in healthy donors. The PCR ran on 60 Vbeta and 13 Jbeta primers. Some clones are missing from TCRdb's copy, which holds only in-frame ones; the method was immunoSEQ multiplex PCR. Among about 190,000 clones listed, nearly 80% were seen once. The sequencing input was PBMCs. The origin of the receptors is a woman in her 30s in good health and CMV-seropositive.

V is TRBV5-4 and J is TRBJ1-2; D gene unclear. Trimming took off 2 bases at V and 4 bases at J, with 18 bases between the two ends. The CDR3 is 16 amino acids. Germline V CDR1 and CDR2: SGHNT, YYREEE (reference sequence). Written as DNA, the CDR3 is TGTGCCAGCAGCTTTCGGTTGGCTAGGCTGATCTATGGCTACACCTTC. It encodes CASSFRLARLIYGYTF.

The chain recombines TRBV6-5 with TRBJ1-2; D perhaps matches TRBD1 (5 bases). Trimming cost V 7 bases and J 6 bases, with 12 bases left between them. The CDR3 runs 12 residues. Per the germline V gene, CDR1 is MNHEY and CDR2 is SVGAGI. The CDR3 sequence: CASTQTGHGYTF. The CDR3 DNA follows: TGTGCCAGCACCCAAACAGGACATGGCTACACCTTC.

This clone was seen just once. This sequence joins TRBV10-3 and TRBJ2-7; 10 bases agree with TRBD1. J gave up 6 bases and V 6 bases, and 11 bases lay outside the gene matches. CDR3 length: 15 residues. Germline CDR1 is ENHRY and CDR2 is SYGVKD. CDR3 coding DNA: TGTGCCATCAGAATCACCGGGACAGGGGTTTCCGAGCAGTACTTC. This gives the protein CAIRITGTGVSEQYF.

This chain links TRBV7-9 with TRBJ2-1, with 13 bases that match TRBD2. Germline CDR1 is SEHNR and CDR2 is FQNEAQ (reference sequence). The CDR3 runs to 17 residues. The J segment lost 5 bases and the V segment lost 6 bases, leaving 10 bases of the junction unmatched. CDR3 in amino acids: CASRRTSGRSRDNEQFF. The CDR3, as DNA: TGTGCCAGCAGGCGGACTAGCGGGAGATCTCGCGACAATGAGCAGTTCTTC. The whole variable domain, remainder taken from reference TRBV7-9 and TRBJ2-1, is DTGVSQNPRHKITKRGQNVTFRCDPISEHNRLYWYRQTLGQGPEFLTYFQNEAQLEKSRLLSDRFSAERPKGSFSTLEIQRTEQGDSAMYLCASRRTSGRSRDNEQFFGPGTRLTVL.

The rearrangement links TRBV6-5 to TRBJ1-1; 8 positions agree with TRBD1. The germline gives CDR1 MNHEY, CDR2 SVGAGI. V lost 7 bases and J lost 8; bases outside the gene matches: 3. The CDR3 extends over 11 amino acids. The CDR3 coding sequence is TGTGCCAGCACCCGGACAGGGGAAGCTTTCTTT. This encodes CASTRTGEAFF.

The chain joins TRBV18 to TRBJ1-2; D unresolved. The CDR3 sequence is 18 residues long. Germline CDR1 KGHSH, CDR2 LQKENI. V dropped 0 bases and J dropped 8 bases, with 25 bases sitting between them. The CDR3 loop reads CASSPPSRHRQDWAGYTF. CDR3 nucleotide sequence: TGTGCCAGCTCACCACCGTCGCGACACCGCCAAGATTGGGCCGGCTACACCTTC. The full variable domain, completed using reference TRBV18 and TRBJ1-2, is NAGVMQNPRHLVRRRGQEARLRCSPMKGHSHVYWYRQLPEEGLKFMVYLQKENIIDESGMPKERFSAEFPKEGPSILRIQQVVRGDSAAYFCASSPPSRHRQDWAGYTFGSGTRLTVV.

The J gene is TRBJ2-7, the V gene TRBV4-1; D is ambiguous. From germline, CDR1 is MGHRA and CDR2 YSYEKL. The CDR3 spans 15 residues. The germline V and J ends were trimmed by 5 bases and 4 bases, with 18 bases remaining between them. The CDR3 DNA sequence: TGCGCCAGCAGCACCGGCCCTAGGATTAAGTACGAGCAGTACTTC. The encoded protein is CASSTGPRIKYEQYF.

The chain recombines TRBV27 with TRBJ1-1; D is unclear. CDR1 MNHEY and CDR2 SMNVEV come from the germline V gene (reference sequence). Trimming removed 4 bases from V and 8 bases from J, with 11 bases in between. CDR3 length: 12 residues. For the CDR3, the DNA is TGTGCCAGCAGTTCCCACAGTAGAGAAGCTTTCTTT. Amino acids: CASSSHSREAFF.

The chain carries TRBV5-1 and TRBJ2-7; 8 bases are shared with TRBD1. Germline V gene data show CDR1 as SGHRS and CDR2 as YFSETQ. The CDR3 runs 15 residues. Trimming at V came to 5 bases and at J to 3 bases, leaving 10 bases not matched to a gene. Here the CDR3 reads CASSMSPGTGYEQYF. In DNA form, the CDR3 reads TGCGCCAGCAGTATGAGCCCCGGGACAGGCTACGAGCAGTACTTC.

The genes are TRBV7-9 and TRBJ1-2, with D uncertain. CDR1 and CDR2 (germline): SEHNR, FQNEAQ (reference sequence). There are 14 residues in the CDR3. Trimming left V 3 bases short and J 3 bases short, with 11 bases between. The CDR3 bases are TGTGCCAGCAGCTTTGATCTATTCTACTATGGCTACACCTTC. It is translated as CASSFDLFYYGYTF.

CDR3 nucleotide sequence: TGTGCCAGCTGGGGCGGGGGTGACGAGCAGTACTTC. This gives the protein CASWGGGDEQYF. This sequence joins TRBV7-2 and TRBJ2-7; 7 nucleotides agree with TRBD2. V lost 8 bases, J lost 5 bases, and 6 bases stayed unmatched. Per germline, CDR1 SGHTA and CDR2 FQGNSA. CDR3 length: 12 amino acids.

The chain joins TRBV6-4 to TRBJ1-2; tentatively, D is TRBD1 (6 bases). Germline values: CDR1 MRHNA, CDR2 SNTAGT. V lost 6 bases and J lost 8, with 13 bases in between. The CDR3 contains 12 residues. Here the CDR3 reads CASRYREKGYTF. The CDR3, as DNA: TGTGCCAGCAGATACAGGGAGAAGGGCTACACCTTC.

This clone is a singleton in its sample. A junction boundary mismatches the germline segment, possibly from a read error. The chain uses TRBV7-9 and TRBJ2-7; no clear D gene. Germline CDR1 and CDR2: SEHNR and FQNEAQ (reference sequence). This CDR3 comprises 11 residues. The DNA of the CDR3 is TGTTCCAGCAGCTCCACCTACGAGCAGTACTTC. It is translated as CSSSSTYEQYF. Full variable domain (missing parts from reference TRBV7-9 and TRBJ2-7): DTGVSQNPRHKITKRGQNVTFRCDPISEHNRLYWYRQTLGQGPEFLTYFQNEAQLEKSRLLSDRFSAERPKGSFSTLEIQRTEQGDSAMYLCSSSSTYEQYFGPGTRLTVT.

This clone came up a few times. The rearrangement joins TRBV5-8 to TRBJ2-7; the D gene is possibly TRBD2 (5 bases). Per germline, CDR1 SGHTS and CDR2 YDEGEE. V dropped 5 bases and J dropped 3 bases, with 24 bases sitting between them. CDR3 length: 17 amino acids. CDR3 in amino acids: CASSLPGSGRRDYEQYF. The DNA of the CDR3 is TGTGCCAGCAGTCTGCCGGGTTCTGGGAGAAGGGACTACGAGCAGTACTTC.

The J gene is TRBJ2-2, the V gene TRBV9; 9 nucleotides match TRBD1. Trimming at V came to 2 bases and at J to 8 bases, leaving 13 bases not matched to a gene. Looked up from germline, CDR1 is SGDLS and CDR2 is YYNGEE. The CDR3 is made up of 17 amino acids. CDR3 amino acids: CASSVLGQGFVSGELFF. DNA for the CDR3: TGTGCCAGCAGCGTCCTTGGACAGGGGTTCGTGTCGGGGGAGCTGTTTTTT. The whole variable domain, remainder taken from reference TRBV9 and TRBJ2-2, is DSGVTQTPKHLITATGQRVTLRCSPRSGDLSVYWYQQSLDQGLQFLIQYYNGEERAKGNILERFSAQQFPDLHSELNLSSLELGDSALYFCASSVLGQGFVSGELFFGEGSRLTVL.

This clone was seen a single time. The chain recombines TRBV7-9 with TRBJ2-7; D gene ambiguous. Germline-derived CDR1 and CDR2 are SEHNR and FQNEAQ (reference sequence). V shed 5 bases and J shed 0 bases, with 8 bases lying between them. The CDR3 totals 13 residues. DNA for the CDR3: TGTGCCAGCAGCCTCCCCCCCTCCTACGAGCAGTACTTC. This gives the protein CASSLPPSYEQYF.

CDR3 in amino acids: CASSSTRDRLSYGYTF. The CDR3 nucleotides are TGTGCCAGCAGTTCGACGCGGGACAGGCTGTCCTATGGCTACACCTTC. The rearrangement links TRBV6-5 to TRBJ1-2; 8 bases line up with TRBD1. The CDR3 is 16 residues long. Germline V gene lookup returns CDR1 MNHEY and CDR2 SVGAGI. Trimming cost V 4 bases and J 4 bases; bases outside gene matches: 11.

V is TRBV10-3 and J is TRBJ2-7; D uncertain. The ends were cut back, 7 bases at V and 4 bases at J, with 17 bases in the middle. The V gene's germline CDR1 is ENHRY and CDR2 SYGVKD. This CDR3 contains 14 residues. The CDR3 nucleotides read TGTGCCATCACCTCTTCCTCCGACTTTTACGAGCAGTACTTC. This sequence encodes CAITSSSDFYEQYF.

CDR3 loop: CASSIRGKVYF. In nucleotides, the CDR3 is TGTGCCAGCAGCATCAGGGGGAAAGTGTACTTC. The gene calls are TRBV5-4 and TRBJ2-7; 7 bases map to TRBD1. V shed 4 bases, J shed 12 bases, and the junction held 7 bases outside the gene matches. This CDR3 region has 11 residues. CDR1 and CDR2 (germline): SGHNT, YYREEE (reference sequence).

V usage is TRBV6-4 and J usage is TRBJ2-5; D is perhaps TRBD1 (6 bases). The CDR3 has 13 amino acids. V was trimmed by 5 bases and J by 1 base, leaving 8 bases between them. The germline V gene encodes CDR1 MRHNA and CDR2 SNTAGT. The CDR3 nucleotides are TGTGCCAGCAGTCGGACAGTCCAAGAGACCCAGTACTTC. Encoded protein: CASSRTVQETQYF.

V is TRBV10-2 and J is TRBJ1-2; D is unresolved. The CDR3 runs to 13 residues. Trimming shortened V by 9 bases and J by 4 bases, and 15 bases separated the two germline ends. Germline V CDR1 and CDR2: WSHSY, SAAADI. The CDR3 DNA reads as TGCGCCAGTTCTCCTGGAACGGGCTATGGCTACACCTTC. It yields the protein CASSPGTGYGYTF.

J is TRBJ1-1 and V is TRBV6-6; D unclear. CDR1 MNHNY and CDR2 SVGAGI come from the germline V gene (reference sequence). The V end was cut by 6 bases, the J end by 0 bases, with 11 bases between. The CDR3 has 14 residues. The CDR3 sequence: CASRFHGMNTEAFF. Written as DNA, the CDR3 is TGTGCCAGCAGATTTCACGGGATGAACACTGAAGCTTTCTTT.

V gene TRBV7-9 combines with J gene TRBJ2-7, with D possibly TRBD2 on 5 matching bases. Between the trimmed V and J ends, which lost 0 bases and 6 bases, there was a span of 12 bases. Germline V gene data show CDR1 as SEHNR and CDR2 as FQNEAQ (reference sequence). This CDR3 spans 14 amino acids. This chain's CDR3 is CASSLAGVRGEQYF. The CDR3 nucleotides are TGTGCCAGCAGCTTAGCGGGAGTTCGGGGCGAGCAGTACTTC.

The V and J genes are TRBV29-1 and TRBJ1-2; 9 bases line up with TRBD1. This CDR3 is 15 amino acids long. Per the germline V gene, CDR1 is SQVTM and CDR2 is ANQGSEA. Unmatched junction bases numbered 15, after V lost 5 bases and J lost 8 bases. The chain's CDR3 is CSVPGQGQFYGGYTF. The CDR3 nucleotides read TGCAGCGTTCCTGGACAGGGGCAGTTTTACGGGGGCTACACCTTC.